A selection of T cell receptor beta chains follows, all from one sample in a study of CD8 T cells in ankylosing spondylitis. TCRdb re-called the 5' RACE reads with MiXCR, one entry per CDR3 protein. In the table there are 200,000 to 250,000 distinct CDR3 sequences, under 30% of which are singletons. What was sequenced was blood, either unsorted or a sorted T cell fraction (not recorded which). The receptor set was obtained from a male donor with ankylosing spondylitis or in good health (not recorded which). The CDR3 runs from the conserved cysteine through the conserved F or W. Fields, in order: V gene, J gene, CDR3 protein.

TRBV20-1	TRBJ2-3	CSARDLKGAGVSDTQYF
TRBV29-1	TRBJ2-5	CSVRVAETQYF
TRBV6-1	TRBJ2-5	CASRERQGRGTQYF
TRBV9	TRBJ2-1	CASSVSGLSGEQFF
TRBV29-1	TRBJ1-4	CSVPDRGSNEKLFF
TRBV4-2	TRBJ2-7	CASSSRQGEQYF
TRBV20-1	TRBJ1-5	CSAHEGGNSNQPQHF
TRBV29-1	TRBJ1-1	CSVELAAEAFF
TRBV6-5	TRBJ2-3	CASSYTQGRSTDTQYF
TRBV6-1	TRBJ1-1	CASTGRSNTEAFF
TRBV11-3	TRBJ2-7	CASSFGGSYEQYF
TRBV15	TRBJ2-7	CATRPGGPPYEQYF
TRBV7-2	TRBJ2-1	CASSLILTGTGSDEQFF
TRBV24-1	TRBJ2-3	CATSKVVGDLDTQYF
TRBV6-1	TRBJ1-6	CASSRRGSSYNSPLHF
TRBV4-1	TRBJ2-4	CASSQEGTSGGNIQYF
TRBV2	TRBJ2-7	CASRGTGTSSPYEQYF
TRBV7-2	TRBJ2-1	CASSLASGGSYNEQFF
TRBV13	TRBJ2-5	CASSSLAGGRETQYF
TRBV5-1	TRBJ2-7	CASSLDSAYEQYF
TRBV29-1	TRBJ2-3	CSATSGRITDTQYF
TRBV11-3	TRBJ2-1	CASSLEGSGRVYEQFF
TRBV29-1	TRBJ2-6	CSVEAGTGVRSGANVLTF
TRBV5-1	TRBJ2-4	CASSFHQLDRLNIQYF
TRBV20-1	TRBJ2-1	CSAEGGGTPYNEQFF
TRBV29-1	TRBJ2-7	CSVTTNNYEQYF
TRBV3-1	TRBJ2-1	CASSQQGGDEQFF
TRBV10-3	TRBJ2-1	CAISESQGGDNEQFF